This TCR beta chain derives from a study of T cells in Graves' hyperthyroidism and ophthalmopathy. At least ten counts were recorded for this clonotype. Researchers took RNA transcripts and amplified the TCR beta CDR3 regions from them. During a first-round RT-PCR of the TCR CDR3, the HTBI primer set was used. TCRdb re-derived calls from the multiplex PCR reads in MiXCR, one entry per CDR3 protein. Altogether about 380,000 distinct CDR3 sequences are present, about 13% being singletons, with the ten largest covering more than 20%. The V gene's germline CDR1 is MNHNS and CDR2 SASEGT. V lost 5 bases, J lost 3 bases, and 19 bases lay in between. CDR3 length equals 17 residues. The authors took PBMCs from 7.5 to 10 ml fresh peripheral blood.

Sequences were obtained from blood. The rearrangement joins TRBV6-1 to TRBJ2-2; either TRBD1 or TRBD2 may fit D (6 bases each). This clonotype was obtained from a young man with Graves' hyperthyroidism that later progressed to Graves' ophthalmopathy. The DNA for the CDR3 is TGTGCCAGCAGTTATGGGTACCGGGGGCATTACACCGGGGAGCTGTTTTTT. This translates into CASSYGYRGHYTGELFF.